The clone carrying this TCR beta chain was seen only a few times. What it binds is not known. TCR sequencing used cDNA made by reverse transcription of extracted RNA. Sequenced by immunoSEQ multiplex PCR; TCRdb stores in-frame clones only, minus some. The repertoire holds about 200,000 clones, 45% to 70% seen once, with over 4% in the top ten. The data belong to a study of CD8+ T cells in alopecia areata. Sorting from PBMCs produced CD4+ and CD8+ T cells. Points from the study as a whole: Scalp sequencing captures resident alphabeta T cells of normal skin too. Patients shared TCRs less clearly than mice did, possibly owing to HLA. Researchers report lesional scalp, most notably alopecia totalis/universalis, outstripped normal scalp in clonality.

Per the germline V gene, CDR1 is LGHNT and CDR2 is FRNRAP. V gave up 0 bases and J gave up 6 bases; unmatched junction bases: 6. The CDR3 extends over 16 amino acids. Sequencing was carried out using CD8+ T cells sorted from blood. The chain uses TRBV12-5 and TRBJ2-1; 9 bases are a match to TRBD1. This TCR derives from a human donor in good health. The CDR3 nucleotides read TGTGCTAGTGGTTTGGTCGGGACAGGGACTCCCAATGAGCAGTTCTTC. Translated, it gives CASGLVGTGTPNEQFF.